This T cell receptor beta chain was sequenced during a study of cytomegalovirus exposure and HLA in healthy donors. The germline CDR1 and CDR2 sequences are MNHEY and SVGAGI. The CDR3 length is 15 residues. Trimming removed 0 bases from V and 1 base from J, with 7 bases in between. PCR employed 60 Vbeta and 13 Jbeta primers. Measured with immunoSEQ multiplex PCR; TCRdb has only the in-frame clones, and not every one. Of hundreds of thousands of clones in the sample, over 70% are singletons; the top ten hold roughly 2.6%. Only one count was recorded for this clone. Its matching antigen is unknown. Points from the study as a whole: Usually a TCR sequence was rare, but some public TCRs were found in many donors. Several top significant clusters appeared, in a later analysis, to be linked to common viral pathogens.

The V and J genes are TRBV6-5 and TRBJ1-3; D remains unclear. Sequencing input: PBMCs. The receptor was derived from a woman aged 60 to 75 in good health and CMV-seropositive. The CDR3 here is CASSYSRTSGNTIYF. CDR3 nucleotide sequence: TGTGCCAGCAGTTACTCACGGACTTCTGGAAACACCATATATTTT.